The clone carrying this TCR beta chain has only one observation. This CDR3 spans 16 amino acids. Per the germline V gene, CDR1 is ENHRY and CDR2 is SYGVKD. Deletions cut 2 bases from V and 5 bases from J, with 15 bases between. The data stem from a study of blood T cell repertoires in COVID-19. Study-wide background: Sources were T cells, B-cell-depleted T cells, or PBMCs; the material itself was cDNA or gDNA.

Authors' data handling: Reference gene primer amplification gave estimated nucleated cell counts. Here immunoSEQ multiplex PCR was the method, and the copy in TCRdb shows in-frame clones only, minus some. V, J and clone size reflect that table, while D and trimming were determined from the DNA. Here the sample spans 55,000 to 65,000 clones, 84% being singletons. This TCR came from a woman in her fifties or sixties with acute or convalescent COVID-19. The material sequenced was peripheral blood. The J gene is TRBJ1-4, the V gene TRBV10-3; D ambiguous. CDR3 region: CAISELSWAQNEKLFF. The DNA for the CDR3 is TGTGCCATCAGTGAGCTATCTTGGGCGCAAAATGAAAAACTGTTTTTT.